Below are 6 T cell receptor beta chains sequenced from a single sample in a study of blood T cell repertoires in COVID-19. This table comes from immunoSEQ multiplex PCR, and its TCRdb copy is limited to in-frame clones, with some not included. The table lists a few hundred thousand clones, around 86% of them singletons. The sequencing input was peripheral blood. Receptors originate from a woman younger than 45 who had recovered from COVID-19.

The chain carries TRBV4-1 and TRBJ1-4; D gene ambiguous. The CDR3 contains 13 residues. CDR1 and CDR2 from the germline V gene are MGHRA and YSYEKL. Trimming removed 7 bases from V and 3 bases from J, with 9 bases in between. The CDR3 coding sequence is TGCGCCAGCATTGACTTCCCTAATGAAAAACTGTTTTTT. It specifies CASIDFPNEKLFF.

This clone was picked up a small number of times. V gene TRBV27 combines with J gene TRBJ1-1, with D unresolved. Trimming stripped 3 bases from V and 0 bases from J, with 14 bases between. CDR1 is MNHEY, CDR2 SMNVEV, per germline (reference sequence). The CDR3 sequence is 16 residues long. The CDR3 loop is CASSLRAAFMNTEAFF. The CDR3 DNA follows: TGTGCCAGCAGTTTGAGGGCTGCCTTTATGAACACTGAAGCTTTCTTT.

This chain links TRBV29-1 with TRBJ2-4; tentative D call: TRBD2 (6 bases). The CDR3 is made up of 12 amino acids. CDR1 is SQVTM, CDR2 ANQGSEA, per germline. V lost 4 bases and J lost 3, with 7 bases in between. CDR3 nucleotide sequence: TGCAGCGTTGTAGCGGACAAAAACATTCAGTACTTC. Translated, it gives CSVVADKNIQYF.

The V call is TRBV6-2 or TRBV6-3, the J call TRBJ2-1; perhaps TRBD2 as D (6 bases). The CDR3 runs 15 residues. Germline V lookup: CDR1 MNHEY, CDR2 SVGEGT. Trimming removed 2 bases from V and 4 bases from J, with 12 bases in between. The chain's CDR3 is CASSYPQEGYNEQFF. The CDR3 nucleotides read TGTGCCAGCAGTTACCCCCAGGAGGGTTACAATGAGCAGTTCTTC.

The rearrangement uses TRBV6-2 or TRBV6-3 and TRBJ2-3; possible D gene TRBD2, 5 bases. Germline CDR1 MNHEY, CDR2 SVGEGT. CDR3 length: 13 residues. Trimming pared 5 bases from V and 3 bases from J, leaving 9 bases between. The CDR3 region is CASSGRATDTQYF. The DNA for the CDR3 is TGTGCCAGCAGTGGGAGAGCTACAGATACGCAGTATTTT.

There are a few counts of this clone. The sample contains more than one DNA sequence encoding this CDR3. The chain employs TRBV7-9 and TRBJ1-1, with D perhaps matching TRBD1 (6 bases). The CDR3 contains 14 residues. Trimming removed 6 bases at V and 0 bases at J, with 11 bases between. Looked up from germline, CDR1 is SEHNR and CDR2 is FQNEAQ (reference sequence). In DNA form, the CDR3 reads TGTGCCAGCAGTACGGGACAAATGAACACTGAAGCTTTCTTT. Translation: CASSTGQMNTEAFF.